The present T cell receptor beta chain was sequenced within a study of T cells expressing NK-cell markers. This CDR3 has 13 amino acids. The TCR beta cDNA came from 5'RACE template switching with UMIs. Each CDR3 protein gets one entry in TCRdb, which reprocessed the 5' RACE reads and gives no DNA. The sample table sets out roughly 450,000 distinct CDR3 sequences. The sequencing input was blood T cells: a sorted CD56 or NKG2C T cell subset, CD4+ or CD8+ T cells, or bulk PBMC T cells (not recorded which). The receptor comes from a woman aged 50 to 60 in good health. This rearrangement joins TRBV12-3 or TRBV12-4 to TRBJ2-1; TCRdb returns TRBD1, unconfirmable since there is no DNA. CDR3 loop: CASSFRGNSEQFF.